The 9 T cell receptor beta chains below were found in one sample sequenced in a study of blood T cell repertoires in COVID-19. Clones were sequenced by immunoSEQ multiplex PCR, and TCRdb holds only the in-frame ones, with some missing. This table has about 75,000 clones, 65% to 90% appearing once. Sequencing was done on a sample of peripheral blood. These TCRs come from a woman in her forties or fifties with acute or convalescent COVID-19.

The chain combines TRBV6-5 with TRBJ2-7, with 9 bases aligning to TRBD2. V shed 8 bases, J shed 2 bases, and the junction held 10 bases outside the gene matches. CDR1 and CDR2 from the germline V gene are MNHEY and SVGAGI. This CDR3 is 15 amino acids long. The CDR3 DNA reads as TGTGCCAGCGGCAGGGGAGCTAGCGGGGCCTACGAGCAGTACTTC. Amino acid sequence: CASGRGASGAYEQYF.

This sequence joins TRBV7-2 and TRBJ2-5, with 8 bases aligning to TRBD1. CDR3 length equals 16 residues. Per the germline V gene, CDR1 is SGHTA and CDR2 is FQGNSA. Germline trimming cut 5 bases from V and 1 base from J; bases unmatched to any gene: 9. CDR3 protein: CASSPRQGIFQETQYF. The CDR3 region has the DNA TGTGCCAGCAGCCCCCGACAGGGGATATTCCAAGAGACCCAGTACTTC.

This sequence joins TRBV27 and TRBJ2-6; 7 bases are shared with TRBD2. The germline V gene has CDR1 MNHEY and CDR2 SMNVEV (reference sequence). With 6 bases clipped from V and 2 bases from J, the junction kept 10 bases outside the gene matches. CDR3 length: 17 residues. The CDR3 loop reads CASSLGGGRTGANVLTF. The DNA of the CDR3 is TGTGCCAGCAGCCTTGGGGGGGGGAGGACTGGGGCCAACGTCCTGACTTTC. Looking up the rest from reference TRBV27 and TRBJ2-6 gives the full variable domain: EAQVTQNPRYLITVTGKKLTVTCSQNMNHEYMSWYRQDPGLGLRQIYYSMNVEVTDKGDVPEGYKVSRKEKRNFPLILESPSPNQTSLYFCASSLGGGRTGANVLTFGAGSRLTVL.

The chain joins TRBV13 to TRBJ1-1, with D perhaps TRBD1 (5 bases). The CDR3 length is 16 residues. The ends were cut back, 5 bases at V and 2 bases at J, with 18 bases in the middle. Per the germline V gene, CDR1 is PRHDT and CDR2 is FYEKMQ (reference sequence). CDR3 DNA sequence: TGTGCCAGCAGCCCAGGTGTGGGGCAGGGTAACACTGAAGCTTTCTTT. Its translation: CASSPGVGQGNTEAFF.

The V gene is TRBV5-1, the J gene TRBJ2-3; TRBD2 agrees at 8 bases. Losses at the gene ends were 6 bases for V and 4 bases for J; bases not matched to a gene: 7. Germline V CDR1 and CDR2: SGHRS, YFSETQ. CDR3 size: 14 residues. The DNA of the CDR3 is TGCGCCAGCAAGTTAGCGGGGTTATCAGATACGCAGTATTTT. Translating gives CASKLAGLSDTQYF.

This clone was found once. The sample holds other DNA sequences that translate to the same CDR3. The chain uses TRBV18 and TRBJ2-7; the match to TRBD1 covers 9 bases. CDR3 length: 14 residues. CDR1 is KGHSH, CDR2 LQKENI, per germline. The V segment lost 2 bases and the J segment 2 bases; nucleotides outside the gene matches: 1. The CDR3, as DNA: TGTGCCAGCTCACCAGGGACAGGGCCCTACGAGCAGTACTTC. Translation: CASSPGTGPYEQYF.

V gene TRBV19 combines with J gene TRBJ1-5; no clear D gene. Deletions cut 2 bases from V and 4 bases from J, with 9 bases between. The CDR3 has 14 residues. CDR1 and CDR2 (germline): LNHDA, SQIVND (reference sequence). This CDR3 is CASSIRRVNQPQHF. CDR3 DNA: TGTGCCAGTAGTATAAGGAGGGTTAATCAGCCCCAGCATTTT. Full variable domain (missing parts from reference TRBV19 and TRBJ1-5): DGGITQSPKYLFRKEGQNVTLSCEQNLNHDAMYWYRQDPGQGLRLIYYSQIVNDFQKGDIAEGYSVSREKKESFPLTVTSAQKNPTAFYLCASSIRRVNQPQHFGDGTRLSIL.

CDR3 amino acids: CASSLSRGEDTQYF. The CDR3 DNA sequence: TGCGCCAGCAGTCTAAGTAGGGGTGAAGATACGCAGTATTTT. The genes are TRBV5-1 and TRBJ2-3, with D perhaps TRBD1 (5 bases). The CDR3 contains 14 residues. Germline V CDR1 and CDR2: SGHRS, YFSETQ. Trimming removed 5 bases from V and 5 bases from J, with 15 bases in between.

This sequence joins TRBV6-5 and TRBJ2-7, with 10 nucleotides matching TRBD1. The CDR3 sequence is 14 residues long. J lost 4 bases, V lost 2 bases, and 2 bases had no gene match. CDR1 and CDR2 from the germline V gene are MNHEY and SVGAGI. As DNA, the CDR3 is TGTGCCAGCAGTTACCGGGACAGGGGTTACGAGCAGTACTTC. It is translated as CASSYRDRGYEQYF.